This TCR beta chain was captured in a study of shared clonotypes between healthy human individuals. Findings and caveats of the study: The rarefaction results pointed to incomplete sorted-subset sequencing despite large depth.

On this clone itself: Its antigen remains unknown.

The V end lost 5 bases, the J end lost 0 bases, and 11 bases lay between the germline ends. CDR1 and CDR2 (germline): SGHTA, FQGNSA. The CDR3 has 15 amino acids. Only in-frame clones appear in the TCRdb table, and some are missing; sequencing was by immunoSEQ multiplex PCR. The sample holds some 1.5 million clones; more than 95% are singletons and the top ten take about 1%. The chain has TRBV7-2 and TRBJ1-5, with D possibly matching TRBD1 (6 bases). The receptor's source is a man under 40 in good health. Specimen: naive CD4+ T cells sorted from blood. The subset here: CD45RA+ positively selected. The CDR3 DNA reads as TGTGCCAGCAGCCCGGACAGAAATAGCAATCAGCCCCAGCATTTT. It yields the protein CASSPDRNSNQPQHF.